Following are 20 T cell receptor beta chains from one sample sequenced in a study of beta chain features in type 1 diabetes. Their target antigens are unknown. Sequencing targeted expressed TCRB transcripts, as all isolated RNA had been reverse transcribed. This table comes from immunoSEQ multiplex PCR, and its TCRdb copy is limited to in-frame clones, with some not included. The sample includes approximately 140,000 clones, approximately 10% seen only once; the top ten take 0.75%. Notes on the study in general: All four CD4+ subsets from Type 1 diabetes patients carried moderately but significantly shorter TCRB CDR3s.

Sequencing was carried out using central memory CD4+ T cells from blood. These receptors were taken from a man aged 25 to 40 with type 1 diabetes.

The chain is built from TRBV11-1 and TRBJ2-1, with 11 bases fitting TRBD2. Per germline, CDR1 SGHAT and CDR2 FQDESV (reference sequence). V shed 6 bases and J 9 bases; nucleotides not matched to a gene: 10. The length of the CDR3 is 15 residues. The CDR3 region has the DNA TGTGCCAGCAGTCCTTGGCTAGCGGGGGGAGGTGAGCAGTTCTTC. It yields the protein CASSPWLAGGGEQFF.

The chain carries TRBV27 and TRBJ1-6, with TRBD1 matching over 8 bases. The CDR3 is made up of 16 amino acids. Germline V gene data show CDR1 as MNHEY and CDR2 as SMNVEV (reference sequence). V lost 5 bases to trimming and J lost 7 bases; unmatched junction nucleotides: 10. CDR3 bases: TGTGCCAGCAGTCCCCTGGGCGGGACAGGAAATTCACCCCTCCACTTT. Translating it yields CASSPLGGTGNSPLHF.

The chain employs TRBV9 and TRBJ2-2; D is perhaps TRBD1 (5 bases). Germline V gene lookup returns CDR1 SGDLS and CDR2 YYNGEE. CDR3 length: 15 residues. V was shortened by 4 bases and J by 2 bases, with 12 bases between the two germline ends. This chain's CDR3 is CASSLRRTNTGELFF. The CDR3 nucleotides read TGTGCCAGCAGCCTGCGCCGGACAAACACCGGGGAGCTGTTTTTT.

This clone has only a few counts. The chain employs TRBV5-6 and TRBJ1-6; TRBD1 matches at 7 bases. Germline V CDR1 and CDR2: SGHDT, YYEEEE. The CDR3 is made up of 16 amino acids. V was clipped by 2 bases and J by 7 bases; unmatched bases: 9. The chain's CDR3 is CASSFDRGGANSPLHF. DNA for the CDR3: TGTGCCAGCAGCTTTGATCGAGGGGGCGCGAATTCACCCCTCCACTTT.

There are a few counts of this clone. The chain carries TRBV5-1 and TRBJ2-6, with TRBD1 identical over 10 bases. CDR3 length: 21 residues. The V gene's germline CDR1 is SGHRS and CDR2 YFSETQ. J gave up 0 bases and V 0 bases, and 12 bases lay outside the gene matches. Written as DNA, the CDR3 is TGCGCCAGCAGCTTGGCCGGTCCTGGACAGGGGGTAACCTCTGGGGCCAACGTCCTGACTTTC. Protein sequence: CASSLAGPGQGVTSGANVLTF.

This clone has just a few counts. Written as DNA, the CDR3 is TGTGCCAGCAGCGGACAGGGTCAGCAGGCCGGGGAGCTGTTTTTT. Translated, it gives CASSGQGQQAGELFF. The rearrangement links TRBV7-3 to TRBJ2-2, with TRBD1 matching 8 bases. V lost 5 bases to trimming and J lost 6 bases; unmatched junction nucleotides: 8. There are 15 residues in the CDR3. CDR1 SGHTA and CDR2 FQGTGA come from the germline V gene.

This clone was seen only a few times. V is TRBV11-2 and J is TRBJ2-1, with 9 bases lining up with TRBD2. Germline V gene data show CDR1 as SGHAT and CDR2 as FQNNGV. V shed 7 bases, J shed 4 bases, and the junction held 5 bases outside the gene matches. This CDR3 contains 14 residues. The CDR3 DNA reads as TGTGCCAGCACCCTAGCGGGACCATACAATGAGCAGTTCTTC. This sequence encodes CASTLAGPYNEQFF.

This clone has only a few counts. V is TRBV5-1 and J is TRBJ1-6; no clear D gene. The CDR3 sequence is 15 residues long. CDR1 is SGHRS, CDR2 YFSETQ, per germline. The ends were cut back, 2 bases at V and 0 bases at J, with 6 bases in the middle. The CDR3 DNA reads as TGCGCCAGCAGCTTAGGGAGCTCCTATAATTCACCCCTCCACTTT. Residues: CASSLGSSYNSPLHF.

This chain links TRBV5-1 with TRBJ1-5; D call uncertain. The length of the CDR3 is 13 residues. The V gene's germline CDR1 is SGHRS and CDR2 YFSETQ. Trimming removed 0 bases at V and 5 bases at J, with 6 bases between. CDR3 sequence: CASSLERDQPQHF. The CDR3 DNA reads TGCGCCAGCAGCTTGGAGAGGGATCAGCCCCAGCATTTT.

This clone was seen a handful of times. This chain uses TRBV11-2 with TRBJ2-1; 7 bases align to TRBD2. Germline CDR1 reads SGHAT; CDR2 reads FQNNGV. V was clipped by 2 bases and J by 4 bases; unmatched bases: 5. The CDR3 loop spans 15 amino acids. CDR3 in amino acids: CASSLFSGPYNEQFF. DNA of the CDR3: TGTGCCAGCAGCTTATTTAGCGGGCCTTACAATGAGCAGTTCTTC.

The chain joins TRBV19 to TRBJ2-1, with 9 bases matching TRBD2. In germline, CDR1 is LNHDA, CDR2 SQIVND (reference sequence). The CDR3 sequence is 15 residues long. Trimming cost V 3 bases and J 7 bases; bases outside gene matches: 7. CDR3 nucleotide sequence: TGTGCCAGTAGTATGGGCGGGGGGGCCAGAAATGAGCAGTTCTTC. It yields the protein CASSMGGGARNEQFF.

J is TRBJ2-2 and V is TRBV9; D is possibly TRBD2 (5 bases). V was cut by 0 bases and J by 0 bases, with 6 bases left in between. Per the germline V gene, CDR1 is SGDLS and CDR2 is YYNGEE. The CDR3 is 15 residues long. The CDR3 bases are TGTGCCAGCAGCGTAGCCGGGGCGAACACCGGGGAGCTGTTTTTT. It codes for CASSVAGANTGELFF. The full variable domain, completed using reference TRBV9 and TRBJ2-2, is DSGVTQTPKHLITATGQRVTLRCSPRSGDLSVYWYQQSLDQGLQFLIQYYNGEERAKGNILERFSAQQFPDLHSELNLSSLELGDSALYFCASSVAGANTGELFFGEGSRLTVL.

V usage is TRBV5-5 and J usage is TRBJ2-1; 13 bases fit TRBD2. The CDR3 covers 18 residues. With V trimmed by 2 bases and J by 5 bases, 10 bases remained unmatched. In germline, CDR1 is SGHKS, CDR2 YYEKEE (reference sequence). As DNA, the CDR3 is TGTGCCAGCAGCTTCTCAACTAGCGGGGGGGCCGGGGACAATGAGCAGTTCTTC. This translates into CASSFSTSGGAGDNEQFF.

This clone was seen more than once but under ten times. This chain links TRBV5-5 with TRBJ1-2; D uncertain. CDR1 and CDR2 (germline): SGHKS, YYEKEE (reference sequence). The ends were cut back, 0 bases at V and 7 bases at J, with 7 bases in the middle. This CDR3 region has 12 residues. The CDR3 nucleotides are TGTGCCAGCAGCTTGGACGAGGGTGGCTACACCTTC. Protein sequence: CASSLDEGGYTF.

The chain couples TRBV2 to TRBJ1-2, with D hard to call. V was shortened by 4 bases and J by 6 bases, with 15 bases between the two germline ends. The CDR3 loop spans 14 amino acids. Looked up from germline, CDR1 is SNHLY and CDR2 is FYNNEI. CDR3 amino acids: CASSVRPRDNGYTF. CDR3 coding DNA: TGTGCCAGCAGTGTTCGTCCTCGGGATAATGGCTACACCTTC.

The chain is built from TRBV9 and TRBJ2-3; 7 nucleotides line up with TRBD2. Unmatched junction bases numbered 3, after V lost 2 bases and J lost 6 bases. CDR3 length equals 13 residues. Germline V gene data show CDR1 as SGDLS and CDR2 as YYNGEE. This chain's CDR3 is CASSVRGGDTQYF. CDR3 coding DNA: TGTGCCAGCAGCGTCCGGGGAGGGGATACGCAGTATTTT. The variable domain in full, completed from reference TRBV9 and TRBJ2-3, reads DSGVTQTPKHLITATGQRVTLRCSPRSGDLSVYWYQQSLDQGLQFLIQYYNGEERAKGNILERFSAQQFPDLHSELNLSSLELGDSALYFCASSVRGGDTQYFGPGTRLTVL.

Note on this clone: One junction end disagrees with the germline gene, perhaps due to a read error. The rearrangement joins TRBV7-7 to TRBJ2-5; tentatively, D is TRBD2 (7 bases). CDR1 and CDR2 (germline): SSHAT, FNYEAQ (reference sequence). There are 14 residues in the CDR3. The DNA of the CDR3 is TGTGCTAGCAGCTCAAATAGGGGGGGAGAGACCCAGTACTTC. Residues: CASSSNRGGETQYF.

This clone was observed a handful of times. The chain combines TRBV7-9 with TRBJ1-4, with 12 bases lining up with TRBD1. V dropped 5 bases and J dropped 7; count of bases not matched to a gene: 2. The length of the CDR3 is 14 residues. Germline V gene lookup returns CDR1 SEHNR and CDR2 FQNEAQ (reference sequence). The CDR3 DNA follows: TGTGCCAGCAGCGGGGACAGGGGGCCTGAAAAACTGTTTTTT. Its protein is CASSGDRGPEKLFF.

The sample holds a few counts of this clone. An end of the junction differs from the germline gene, which may be a read error. This chain connects TRBV4-1 to TRBJ1-1, with TRBD1 matching over 7 bases. The germline gives CDR1 MGHRA, CDR2 YSYEKL. The CDR3 spans 13 residues. The CDR3 region is CASSRPPGQEAFF. CDR3 bases: TGTGCCAGCAGCCGGCCTCCGGGACAGGAAGCTTTCTTT.

This chain uses TRBV9 with TRBJ1-5; tentatively, D is TRBD1 (6 bases). Trimming left V 3 bases short and J 2 bases short, with 12 bases between. Germline lookup yields CDR1 SGDLS and CDR2 YYNGEE. The CDR3 length is 15 residues. In nucleotides, the CDR3 is TGTGCCAGCAGCGAGGGGGTTGTGGGCAATCAGCCCCAGCATTTT. The encoded protein is CASSEGVVGNQPQHF.